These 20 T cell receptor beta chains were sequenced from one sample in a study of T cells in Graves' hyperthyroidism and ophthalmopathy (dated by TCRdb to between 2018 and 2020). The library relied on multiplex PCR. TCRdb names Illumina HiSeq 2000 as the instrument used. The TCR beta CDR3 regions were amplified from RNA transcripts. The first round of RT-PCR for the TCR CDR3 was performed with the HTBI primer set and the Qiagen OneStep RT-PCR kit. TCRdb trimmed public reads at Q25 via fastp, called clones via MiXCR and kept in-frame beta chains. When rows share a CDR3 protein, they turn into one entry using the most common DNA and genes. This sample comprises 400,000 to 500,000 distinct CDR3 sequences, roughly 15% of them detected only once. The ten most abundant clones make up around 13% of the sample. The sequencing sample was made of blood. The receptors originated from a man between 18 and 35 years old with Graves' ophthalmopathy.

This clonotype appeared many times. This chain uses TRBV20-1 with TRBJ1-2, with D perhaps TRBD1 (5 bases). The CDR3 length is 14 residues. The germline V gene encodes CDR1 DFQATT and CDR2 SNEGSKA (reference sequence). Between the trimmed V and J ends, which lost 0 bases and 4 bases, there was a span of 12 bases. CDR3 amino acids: CSARDGGLTYGYTF. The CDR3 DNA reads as TGCAGTGCTAGAGATGGGGGACTAACCTATGGCTACACCTTC.

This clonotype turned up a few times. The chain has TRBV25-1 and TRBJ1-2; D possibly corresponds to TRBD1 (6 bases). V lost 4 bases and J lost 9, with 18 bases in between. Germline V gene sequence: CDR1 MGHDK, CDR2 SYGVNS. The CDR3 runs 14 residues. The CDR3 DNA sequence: TGTGCCAGCAGTGGGTATACAGGGAAGAGGAGCTACACCTTC. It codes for CASSGYTGKRSYTF.

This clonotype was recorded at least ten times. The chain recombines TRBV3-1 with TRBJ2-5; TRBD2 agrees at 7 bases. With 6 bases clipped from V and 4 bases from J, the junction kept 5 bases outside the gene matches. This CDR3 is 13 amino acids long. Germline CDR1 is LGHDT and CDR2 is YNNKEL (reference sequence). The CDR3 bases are TGTGCCAGCAGACCGGGGGGTGGAGAGACCCAGTACTTC. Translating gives CASRPGGGETQYF.

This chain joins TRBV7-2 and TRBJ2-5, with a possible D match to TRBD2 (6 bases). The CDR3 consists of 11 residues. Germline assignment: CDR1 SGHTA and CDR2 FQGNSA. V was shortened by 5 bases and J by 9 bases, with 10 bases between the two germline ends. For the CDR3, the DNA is TGTGCCAGCAGCCCCGGAGGGGCCCAGTACTTC. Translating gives CASSPGGAQYF.

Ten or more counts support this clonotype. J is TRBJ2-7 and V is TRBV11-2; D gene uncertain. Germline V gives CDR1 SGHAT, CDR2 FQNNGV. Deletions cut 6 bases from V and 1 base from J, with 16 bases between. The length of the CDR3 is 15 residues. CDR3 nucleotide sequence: TGTGCCAGCAGATCCCTCGGTATCTATTCCTACGAGCAGTACTTC. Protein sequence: CASRSLGIYSYEQYF.

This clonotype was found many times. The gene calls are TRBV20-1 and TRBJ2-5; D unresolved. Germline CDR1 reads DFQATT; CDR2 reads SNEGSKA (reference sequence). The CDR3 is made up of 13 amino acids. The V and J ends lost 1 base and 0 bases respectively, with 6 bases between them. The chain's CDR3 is CSARGTHQETQYF. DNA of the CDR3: TGCAGTGCTAGAGGGACCCACCAAGAGACCCAGTACTTC.

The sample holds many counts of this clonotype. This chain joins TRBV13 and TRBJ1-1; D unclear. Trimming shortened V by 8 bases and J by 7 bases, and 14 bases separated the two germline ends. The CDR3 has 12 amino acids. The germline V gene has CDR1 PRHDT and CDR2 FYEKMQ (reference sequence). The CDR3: CASRRGESEAFF. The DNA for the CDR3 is TGTGCCAGCCGAAGAGGAGAGAGTGAAGCTTTCTTT.

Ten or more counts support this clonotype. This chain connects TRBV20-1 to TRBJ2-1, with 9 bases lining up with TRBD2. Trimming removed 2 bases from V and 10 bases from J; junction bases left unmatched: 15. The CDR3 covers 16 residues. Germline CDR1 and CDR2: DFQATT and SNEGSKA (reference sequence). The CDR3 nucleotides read TGCAGTGCTAGACCTCGGAGGGTAGCGGGAGAACGAGAGCAGTTCTTC. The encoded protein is CSARPRRVAGEREQFF.

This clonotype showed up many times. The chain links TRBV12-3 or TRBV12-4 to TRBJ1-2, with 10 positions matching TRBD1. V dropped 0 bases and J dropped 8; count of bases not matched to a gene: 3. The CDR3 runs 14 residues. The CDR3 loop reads CASSLAGTGDGYTF. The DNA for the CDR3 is TGTGCCAGCAGTTTAGCGGGGACAGGGGACGGCTACACCTTC.

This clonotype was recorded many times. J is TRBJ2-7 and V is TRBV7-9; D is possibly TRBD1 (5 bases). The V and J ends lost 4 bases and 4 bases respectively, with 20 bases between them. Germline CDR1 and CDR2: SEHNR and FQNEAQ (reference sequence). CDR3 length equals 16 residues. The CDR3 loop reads CASSSFGALATYEQYF. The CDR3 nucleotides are TGTGCCAGCAGCTCCTTTGGGGCCCTGGCAACGTACGAGCAGTACTTC.

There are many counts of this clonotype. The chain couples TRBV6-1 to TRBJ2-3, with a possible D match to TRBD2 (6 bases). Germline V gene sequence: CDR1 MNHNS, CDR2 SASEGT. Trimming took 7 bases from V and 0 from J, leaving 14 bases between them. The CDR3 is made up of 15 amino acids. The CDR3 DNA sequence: TGTGCCAGCACCGGGGGTCTACCGAGCACAGATACGCAGTATTTT. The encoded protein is CASTGGLPSTDTQYF.

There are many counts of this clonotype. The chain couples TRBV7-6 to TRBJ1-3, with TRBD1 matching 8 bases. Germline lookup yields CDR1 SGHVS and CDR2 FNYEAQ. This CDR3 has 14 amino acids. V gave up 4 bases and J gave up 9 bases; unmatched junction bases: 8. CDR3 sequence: CASSSGQVRGTIYF. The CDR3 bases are TGTGCCAGCAGCTCGGGACAGGTTCGGGGCACCATATATTTT.

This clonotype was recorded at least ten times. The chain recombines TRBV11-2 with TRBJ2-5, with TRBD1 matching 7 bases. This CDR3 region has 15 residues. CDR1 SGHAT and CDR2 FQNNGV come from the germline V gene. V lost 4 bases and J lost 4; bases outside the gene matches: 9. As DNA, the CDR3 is TGTGCCAGCAGCTCCCGACAGGGTGATGTAGAGACCCAGTACTTC. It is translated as CASSSRQGDVETQYF.

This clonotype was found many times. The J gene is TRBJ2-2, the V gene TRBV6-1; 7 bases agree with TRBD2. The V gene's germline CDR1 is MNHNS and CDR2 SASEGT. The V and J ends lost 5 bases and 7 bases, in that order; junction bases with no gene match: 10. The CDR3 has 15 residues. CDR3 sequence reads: CASSFGTSDVGELFF. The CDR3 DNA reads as TGTGCCAGCAGTTTTGGTACTAGCGATGTCGGGGAGCTGTTTTTT.

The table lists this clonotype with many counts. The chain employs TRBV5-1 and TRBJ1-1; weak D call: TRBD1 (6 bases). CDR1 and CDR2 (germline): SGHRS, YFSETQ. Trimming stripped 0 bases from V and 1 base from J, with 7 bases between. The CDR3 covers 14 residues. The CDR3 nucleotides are TGCGCCAGCAGCTTGGGACAGGAGAACACTGAAGCTTTCTTT. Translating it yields CASSLGQENTEAFF.

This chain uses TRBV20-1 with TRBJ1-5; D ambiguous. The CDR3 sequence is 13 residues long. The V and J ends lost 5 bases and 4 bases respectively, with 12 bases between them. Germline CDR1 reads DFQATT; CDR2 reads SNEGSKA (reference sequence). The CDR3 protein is CSASTVLNQPQHF. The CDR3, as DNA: TGCAGTGCTTCGACGGTGCTGAATCAGCCCCAGCATTTT.

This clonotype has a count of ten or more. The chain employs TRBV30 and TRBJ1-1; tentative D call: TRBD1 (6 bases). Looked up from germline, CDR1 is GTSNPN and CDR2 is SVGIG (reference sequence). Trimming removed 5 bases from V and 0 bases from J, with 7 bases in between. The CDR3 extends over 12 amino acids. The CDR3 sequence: CAWDRLNTEAFF. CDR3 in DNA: TGTGCCTGGGACAGGTTGAACACTGAAGCTTTCTTT.

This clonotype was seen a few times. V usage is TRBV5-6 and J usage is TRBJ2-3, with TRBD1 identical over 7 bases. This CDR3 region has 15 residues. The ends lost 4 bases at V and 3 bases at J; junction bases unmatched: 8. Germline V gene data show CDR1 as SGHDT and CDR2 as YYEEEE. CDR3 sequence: CASSIEQGITDTQYF. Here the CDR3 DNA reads TGTGCCAGCAGCATCGAACAGGGGATTACAGATACGCAGTATTTT. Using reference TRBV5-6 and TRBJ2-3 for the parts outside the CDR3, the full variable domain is DAGVTQSPTHLIKTRGQQVTLRCSPKSGHDTVSWYQQALGQGPQFIFQYYEEEERQRGNFPDRFSGHQFPNYSSELNVNALLLGDSALYLCASSIEQGITDTQYFGPGTRLTVL.

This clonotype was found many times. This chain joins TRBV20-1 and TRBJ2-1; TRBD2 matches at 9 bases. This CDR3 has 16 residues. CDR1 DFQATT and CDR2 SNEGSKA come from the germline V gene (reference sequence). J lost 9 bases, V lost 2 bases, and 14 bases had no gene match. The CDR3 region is CSARPPGGGRASEQFF. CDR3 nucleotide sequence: TGCAGTGCTAGACCTCCCGGGGGCGGGAGGGCCAGTGAGCAGTTCTTC.

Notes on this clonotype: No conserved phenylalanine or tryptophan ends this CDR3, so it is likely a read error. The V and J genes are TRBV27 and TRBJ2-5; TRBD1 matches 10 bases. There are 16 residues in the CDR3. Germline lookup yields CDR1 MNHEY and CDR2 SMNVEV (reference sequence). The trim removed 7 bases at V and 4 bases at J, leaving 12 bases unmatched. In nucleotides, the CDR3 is TGTGCCAGCAACCGTGGGGGACAGGGGAGGCGAGAGACCCAGTACTCC. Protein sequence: CASNRGGQGRRETQYS.